This T cell receptor beta chain was sequenced for a study of blood T cell repertoires in COVID-19. All recovered Cohort 3 donors got two negative PCRs, got clearance, or saw symptom resolution. Profiled with immunoSEQ multiplex PCR; TCRdb holds only in-frame clones, not every one. The sample holds 180,000 or so clones, roughly 80% seen once. Germline loops: CDR1 SGHTS, CDR2 YDEGEE. With 1 base clipped from V and 10 bases from J, the junction kept 9 bases outside the gene matches. This CDR3 has 15 residues. The source of this sequence is a man aged 35 to 55 who had recovered from COVID-19. The V and J genes are TRBV5-8 and TRBJ2-1, with 9 bases fitting TRBD2. The specimen was PBMCs or T cells enriched from blood (not recorded which). CDR3 nucleotides: TGTGCCAGCAGCTTGAGTAGCGGGGGTAGTGGGGAGCAGTTCTTC. Translation: CASSLSSGGSGEQFF.